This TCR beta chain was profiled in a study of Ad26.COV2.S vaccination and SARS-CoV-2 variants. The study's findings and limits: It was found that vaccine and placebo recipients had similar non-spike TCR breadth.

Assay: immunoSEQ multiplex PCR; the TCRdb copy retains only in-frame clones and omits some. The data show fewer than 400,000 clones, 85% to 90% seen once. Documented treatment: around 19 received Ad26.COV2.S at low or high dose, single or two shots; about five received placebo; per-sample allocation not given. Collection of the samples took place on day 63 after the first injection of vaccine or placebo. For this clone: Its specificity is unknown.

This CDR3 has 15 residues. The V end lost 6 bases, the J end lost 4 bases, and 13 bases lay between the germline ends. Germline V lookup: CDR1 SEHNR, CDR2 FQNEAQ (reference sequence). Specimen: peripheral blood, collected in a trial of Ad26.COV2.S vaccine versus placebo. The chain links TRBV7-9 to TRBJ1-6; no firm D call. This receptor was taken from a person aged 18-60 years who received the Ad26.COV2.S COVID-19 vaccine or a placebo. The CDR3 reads CASSRDRGYNSPLHF. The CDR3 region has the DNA TGTGCCAGCAGTAGGGATCGAGGGTATAATTCACCCCTCCACTTT. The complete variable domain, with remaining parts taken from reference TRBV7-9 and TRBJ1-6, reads DTGVSQNPRHKITKRGQNVTFRCDPISEHNRLYWYRQTLGQGPEFLTYFQNEAQLEKSRLLSDRFSAERPKGSFSTLEIQRTEQGDSAMYLCASSRDRGYNSPLHFGNGTRLTVT.